These 18 T cell receptor beta chains came from one sample sequenced in a study of control samples from healthy donors and cancer patients. Sequenced by immunoSEQ multiplex PCR; TCRdb stores in-frame clones only, minus some. The sample has roughly 130,000 clones, about 92% seen once. The material sequenced was PBMCs. These receptors all stem from a man aged 50-59 years with head and neck cancer.

This clone was recorded once. DNA for the CDR3: TGTGCCAGCAGCCCGTACAGGGCACACATGAACACTGAAGCTTTCTTT. Residues: CASSPYRAHMNTEAFF. The V gene is TRBV5-4, the J gene TRBJ1-1, with a weak D call TRBD1 (6 bases). Germline V gene sequence: CDR1 SGHNT, CDR2 YYREEE (reference sequence). CDR3 length: 16 residues. Deletions cut 4 bases from V and 0 bases from J, with 16 bases between.

The chain recombines TRBV5-1 with TRBJ2-5; 16 nucleotides match TRBD2. CDR1 and CDR2 from the germline V gene are SGHRS and YFSETQ. Trimming took 4 bases from V and 5 from J; bases not matched to a gene: 2. There are 15 residues in the CDR3. The CDR3 sequence is CASSPGLAGGETQYF. The CDR3 nucleotides read TGCGCCAGCAGCCCGGGACTAGCGGGAGGGGAGACCCAGTACTTC.

The chain combines TRBV7-9 with TRBJ1-4; D unclear. The V and J ends lost 5 bases and 11 bases respectively, with 9 bases between them. Germline V gene lookup returns CDR1 SEHNR and CDR2 FQNEAQ (reference sequence). The CDR3 covers 11 residues. CDR3 region: CASSRSRKLFF. The CDR3 region has the DNA TGTGCCAGCAGCCGGAGCCGTAAACTGTTTTTT. Full variable domain (outside the CDR3, taken from reference TRBV7-9 and TRBJ1-4): DTGVSQNPRHKITKRGQNVTFRCDPISEHNRLYWYRQTLGQGPEFLTYFQNEAQLEKSRLLSDRFSAERPKGSFSTLEIQRTEQGDSAMYLCASSRSRKLFFGSGTQLSVL.

This chain connects TRBV24-1 to TRBJ2-3; D ambiguous. This CDR3 contains 15 residues. Trimming stripped 4 bases from V and 1 base from J, with 11 bases between. Germline CDR1 reads KGHDR; CDR2 reads SFDVKD. CDR3 amino acids: CATSDVSTRTDTQYF. CDR3 in DNA: TGTGCCACCAGTGACGTCTCTACTCGCACAGATACGCAGTATTTT.

The rearrangement joins TRBV7-9 to TRBJ1-3; TRBD1 aligns across 8 bases. Germline CDR1 SEHNR, CDR2 FQNEAQ (reference sequence). The CDR3 sequence is 14 residues long. J lost 4 bases, V lost 5 bases, and 4 bases had no gene match. The CDR3 nucleotides are TGTGCCAGCAGCCTTGGACAGGGAGGAAACACCATATATTTT. This translates into CASSLGQGGNTIYF.

The chain couples TRBV6-6 to TRBJ1-4, with D unclear. The ends were cut back, 5 bases at V and 6 bases at J, with 4 bases in the middle. The CDR3 spans 11 residues. The germline gives CDR1 MNHNY, CDR2 SVGAGI (reference sequence). Here the CDR3 DNA reads TGTGCCAGCAGTCGACATGAAAAACTGTTTTTT. Amino acid sequence: CASSRHEKLFF.

The sample holds one count of this clone. The chain combines TRBV18 with TRBJ1-1; D gene unclear. This CDR3 has 12 residues. Germline-derived CDR1 and CDR2 are KGHSH and LQKENI. Trimming took 3 bases from V and 10 from J, leaving 12 bases between them. This chain's CDR3 is CASSPNRGGAFF. Here the CDR3 DNA reads TGTGCCAGCTCACCGAACCGGGGTGGAGCTTTCTTT.

This chain uses TRBV30 with TRBJ1-4, with TRBD1 matching over 7 bases. There are 14 residues in the CDR3. The V gene end was trimmed by 3 bases and the J gene end by 7 bases; junction bases not matched to a gene: 8. Germline assignment: CDR1 GTSNPN and CDR2 SVGIG (reference sequence). The CDR3 protein is CAWSEQGRVEKLFF. DNA for the CDR3: TGTGCCTGGAGCGAACAGGGGAGGGTTGAAAAACTGTTTTTT.

The chain recombines TRBV7-9 with TRBJ1-4; 7 bases agree with TRBD1. CDR1 is SEHNR and CDR2 is FQNEAQ in the germline V gene (reference sequence). V was pared by 1 base and J by 8 bases, with 4 bases of the junction left unmatched. The CDR3 sequence is 14 residues long. CDR3 coding DNA: TGTGCCAGCAGCTTAGGACAGGGAAGCGAAAAACTGTTTTTT. Encoded protein: CASSLGQGSEKLFF.

V usage is TRBV4-1 and J usage is TRBJ1-2; a possible D gene is TRBD1 (5 bases). From germline, CDR1 is MGHRA and CDR2 YSYEKL. The CDR3 loop spans 15 amino acids. Trimming stripped 1 base from V and 7 bases from J, with 16 bases between. The CDR3 region is CASSQAGRVAGGYTF. The CDR3 DNA reads TGCGCCAGCAGCCAAGCAGGGAGGGTAGCGGGTGGCTACACCTTC.

This clone showed up just once. The chain has TRBV28 and TRBJ1-2, with D maybe TRBD1 (5 bases). Trimming took 11 bases from V and 8 from J, leaving 12 bases between them. This CDR3 contains 10 residues. Germline CDR1 reads MDHEN; CDR2 reads SYDVKM. Written as DNA, the CDR3 is TGTGCCGTTAGGGGCCGAGGCTACACCTTC. Protein product: CAVRGRGYTF.

The chain combines TRBV10-3 with TRBJ2-5; TRBD2 is a possible D gene (5 bases). The ends were cut back, 2 bases at V and 4 bases at J, with 5 bases in the middle. In germline, CDR1 is ENHRY, CDR2 SYGVKD. This CDR3 spans 12 amino acids. CDR3 sequence: CAISEEGETQYF. CDR3 bases: TGTGCCATCAGTGAGGAGGGAGAGACCCAGTACTTC.

J is TRBJ1-2 and V is TRBV4-2, with 7 bases matching TRBD1. Trimming removed 1 base from V and 4 bases from J; junction bases left unmatched: 9. This CDR3 is 16 amino acids long. The germline V gene encodes CDR1 LGHNA and CDR2 YNFKEQ. The CDR3 reads CASSQASRDRLYGYTF. Written as DNA, the CDR3 is TGTGCCAGCAGCCAAGCCTCCCGGGACAGACTCTATGGCTACACCTTC.

V and J are TRBV30 and TRBJ2-7, with TRBD1 as a possible D gene (6 bases). CDR3 length: 14 amino acids. Between the trimmed V and J ends, which lost 0 bases and 4 bases, there was a span of 13 bases. Germline V gene lookup returns CDR1 GTSNPN and CDR2 SVGIG (reference sequence). The CDR3: CAWSVGQGWYEQYF. For the CDR3, the DNA is TGTGCCTGGAGTGTGGGTCAGGGGTGGTACGAGCAGTACTTC.

This chain links TRBV5-6 with TRBJ2-1, with 15 bases aligning to TRBD2. The J segment lost 4 bases and the V segment lost 6 bases, leaving 14 bases of the junction unmatched. This CDR3 has 19 amino acids. Germline-derived CDR1 and CDR2 are SGHDT and YYEEEE. CDR3 bases: TGTGCCAGCACCGGACTATCTGGGACTAGCGGGGGGCTTTACAATGAGCAGTTCTTC. Translated, it gives CASTGLSGTSGGLYNEQFF. Complete variable domain (other parts from reference TRBV5-6 and TRBJ2-1): DAGVTQSPTHLIKTRGQQVTLRCSPKSGHDTVSWYQQALGQGPQFIFQYYEEEERQRGNFPDRFSGHQFPNYSSELNVNALLLGDSALYLCASTGLSGTSGGLYNEQFFGPGTRLTVL.

This rearrangement joins TRBV28 to TRBJ1-1; 9 positions agree with TRBD1. The V gene end was trimmed by 5 bases and the J gene end by 6 bases; junction bases not matched to a gene: 4. The CDR3 runs 13 residues. Per the germline V gene, CDR1 is MDHEN and CDR2 is SYDVKM. Here the CDR3 reads CASSTGGVAEAFF. CDR3 nucleotides: TGTGCCAGCAGTACAGGGGGCGTCGCTGAAGCTTTCTTT.

The CDR3 protein is CASSHPGASNEKLFF. The CDR3 region has the DNA TGTGCCAGCAGCCATCCGGGCGCATCAAATGAAAAACTGTTTTTT. The chain uses TRBV3-1 (or the pseudogene TRBV3-2) and TRBJ1-4; no firm D call. The germline gives CDR1 LGHDT, CDR2 YNNKEL (reference sequence). This CDR3 region has 15 residues. V lost 3 bases, J lost 5 bases, and 13 bases lay in between.

The chain is built from TRBV5-6 and TRBJ2-2; D unresolved. Germline V CDR1 and CDR2: SGHDT, YYEEEE. This CDR3 spans 13 amino acids. V was trimmed by 7 bases and J by 2 bases, leaving 9 bases between them. The CDR3 DNA is TGTGCCAGCGGGCGGATAAACACCGGGGAGCTGTTTTTT. It specifies CASGRINTGELFF.